Listed below are T cell receptor beta chains from one sample, sequenced in a study of vaccination and CD4 T cells after COVID-19. Their antigen targets remain unknown. One entry per CDR3 protein, called by TCRdb with MiXCR from the PCR reads. The repertoire holds fewer than 8,000 distinct CDR3 sequences, with around 30% as singletons. Source material: CD4+ T cells from blood, cultured in vitro. The receptors originated from a human donor in good health. The CDR3 runs from the conserved cysteine through the conserved F or W. A D gene is named only where the DNA matches it firmly. Clone size is shown for a subset of rows, as once, few, many or a class of expanded clone.

size: few; J: TRBJ2-1; D: NA; V: TRBV6-5; DNA: TGTGCCAGCAGTTACGGAGAGCCTTACAATGAGCAGTTCTTC; CDR3: CASSYGEPYNEQFF
size: few; J: TRBJ2-3; D: TRBD2; V: TRBV20-1; DNA: TGCAGTGCTACCTCCCCTAGCGGGATCGCAGATACGCAGTATTTT; CDR3: CSATSPSGIADTQYF
size: NA; J: TRBJ1-1; D: TRBD1; V: TRBV6-1; DNA: TGTGCCAGCAGTCCCCAGGGGGGTCTAGGCACTGAAGCTTTCTTT; CDR3: CASSPQGGLGTEAFF
size: few; J: TRBJ2-2; D: TRBD1; V: TRBV6-2/TRBV6-3; DNA: TGTGCCAGCAGTTACGGGGACAGAGACACCGGGGAGCTGTTTTTT; CDR3: CASSYGDRDTGELFF
size: few; J: TRBJ2-7; D: NA; V: TRBV6-2/TRBV6-3; DNA: TGTGCCAGCTCTGGGAGCCGGGACACCTCGAGGATCCACGAGCAGTACTTC; CDR3: CASSGSRDTSRIHEQYF
size: NA; J: TRBJ1-2; D: NA; V: TRBV7-2; DNA: TGTGCCAGCAGCTTAGAGGGTAGTGGCTACACCTTC; CDR3: CASSLEGSGYTF
size: few; J: TRBJ2-1; D: NA; V: TRBV25-1; DNA: TGTGCCAGCAGTGAGGGATGGATTGGGCAGTTCTTC; CDR3: CASSEGWIGQFF
size: NA; J: TRBJ2-3; D: TRBD1; V: TRBV27; DNA: TGTGCCAGCAGTGAAAGGGGGCGACCAGATACGCAGTATTTT; CDR3: CASSERGRPDTQYF
size: few; J: TRBJ2-7; D: NA; V: TRBV20-1; DNA: TGCAGTGCTAGAGAGGGCGGTAGCTCCTACGAGCAGTACTTC; CDR3: CSAREGGSSYEQYF
size: few; J: TRBJ2-3; D: TRBD2; V: TRBV20-1; DNA: TGCAGTGCAGGGACTAGCGGCACAGATACGCAGTATTTT; CDR3: CSAGTSGTDTQYF
size: NA; J: TRBJ2-5; D: TRBD2; V: TRBV11-2; DNA: TGTGCCAGCAGCTTAAGCGGGGGCCGGGAGACCCAGTACTTC; CDR3: CASSLSGGRETQYF
size: NA; J: TRBJ1-6; D: NA; V: TRBV2; DNA: TGTGCCAGCAGTGGACAGAATAATTCACCCCTCCACTTT; CDR3: CASSGQNNSPLHF
size: NA; J: TRBJ2-1; D: TRBD2; V: TRBV24-1; DNA: TGTGCCACCAGTCTTGCGGGAGGGGAGCGAAATGAGCAGTTCTTC; CDR3: CATSLAGGERNEQFF
size: NA; J: TRBJ2-3; D: TRBD2; V: TRBV20-1; DNA: TGCAGTGCCGATGCTAGCGGCTCCACAGATACGCAGTATTTT; CDR3: CSADASGSTDTQYF
size: few; J: TRBJ1-5; D: NA; V: TRBV19; DNA: TGTGCCAGTAGCGTAGACAGGTTAAATCAGCCCCAGCATTTT; CDR3: CASSVDRLNQPQHF
size: few; J: TRBJ2-1; D: TRBD2; V: TRBV7-7; DNA: TGTGCTAGCAGCTTACTAGCGGGAGTGGGAAATGAGCAGTTCTTC; CDR3: CASSLLAGVGNEQFF
size: NA; J: TRBJ1-1; D: NA; V: TRBV4-3; DNA: TGCGCCAGCAGCCAAGATCCGGGGGACACTGAAGCTTTCTTT; CDR3: CASSQDPGDTEAFF
size: NA; J: TRBJ1-5; D: NA; V: TRBV20-1; DNA: TGCAGTGGGATAGATGGGCCGGTTGGACGGCCCCAGCATTTT; CDR3: CSGIDGPVGRPQHF
size: once; J: TRBJ1-1; D: NA; V: TRBV6-2/TRBV6-3; DNA: TGTGCCAGCACACTAGGAATAGGGACTGAAGCTTTCTTT; CDR3: CASTLGIGTEAFF
size: NA; J: TRBJ2-7; D: TRBD1; V: TRBV6-2/TRBV6-3; DNA: TGTGCCAGCAGTCTGCCCGGGACAGGCTTTTCCTACGAGCAGTACTTC; CDR3: CASSLPGTGFSYEQYF
size: NA; J: TRBJ2-7; D: NA; V: TRBV20-1; DNA: TGCAGTGCTAGAGTAGGGACACCCTACGAGCAGTACTTC; CDR3: CSARVGTPYEQYF
size: NA; J: TRBJ1-2; D: NA; V: TRBV12-1; DNA: TGTGCCAGCAGCTTTAAGGGACAGGCCTCGGACTATGGCTACACCTTC; CDR3: CASSFKGQASDYGYTF
size: few; J: TRBJ1-2; D: NA; V: TRBV7-2; DNA: TGTGCCAGCAGCTTAGAGGATGGCGTTTACACAGGGCCGAGAGGCACCTTC; CDR3: CASSLEDGVYTGPRGTF
size: few; J: TRBJ2-1; D: NA; V: TRBV7-7; DNA: TGTGCTAGCAGCCCGAGGTTCGATTACAATGAGCAGTTCTTC; CDR3: CASSPRFDYNEQFF
size: few; J: TRBJ2-1; D: TRBD1; V: TRBV28; DNA: TGTGCCAGCAGTAACGACAGGGCCAATGAGCAGTTCTTC; CDR3: CASSNDRANEQFF
size: few; J: TRBJ2-7; D: NA; V: TRBV27; DNA: TGTGCCAGCAGTTTATCGCCAGGCTCCTACGAGCAGTACTTC; CDR3: CASSLSPGSYEQYF
size: NA; J: TRBJ2-7; D: NA; V: TRBV19; DNA: TGTGCCAGTAGTATAGACTCACAGGTCTCCTACGAGCAGTACTTC; CDR3: CASSIDSQVSYEQYF
size: NA; J: TRBJ2-1; D: TRBD2; V: TRBV6-5; DNA: TGTGCCAGCAGTTGGAACACCTTAGCGGGAGGAATGTTCTTC; CDR3: CASSWNTLAGGMFF
size: NA; J: TRBJ2-7; D: NA; V: TRBV20-1; DNA: TGCAGTGCTAGTAACCCAGGGACCTACGAGCAGTACTTC; CDR3: CSASNPGTYEQYF
size: NA; J: TRBJ2-5; D: TRBD2; V: TRBV6-2/TRBV6-3; DNA: TGTGCCAGCAGTCGCCGGGAGGCCCAGTACTTC; CDR3: CASSRREAQYF
size: NA; J: TRBJ1-1; D: NA; V: TRBV27; DNA: TGTGCCAGCAGTCCGGGACGGAACACTGAAGCTTTCTTT; CDR3: CASSPGRNTEAFF
size: NA; J: TRBJ2-7; D: NA; V: TRBV29-1; DNA: TGCAGCGTCGGGGACGGGGACGAGCAGTACTTC; CDR3: CSVGDGDEQYF
size: NA; J: TRBJ1-6; D: NA; V: TRBV4-3; DNA: TGCGCCAGCAGCTCGGACCCGGGAACGAATTCACCCCTCCACTTT; CDR3: CASSSDPGTNSPLHF
size: NA; J: TRBJ2-5; D: NA; V: TRBV4-3; DNA: TGCGCCAGCAGCCGAAATGGGCTACAGGGAATCGAGGAGACCCAGTACTTC; CDR3: CASSRNGLQGIEETQYF
size: NA; J: TRBJ2-7; D: NA; V: TRBV28; DNA: TGTGCCAGCAGCCACTCTTCGACTTACGAGCAGTACTTC; CDR3: CASSHSSTYEQYF
size: NA; J: TRBJ2-5; D: NA; V: TRBV28; DNA: TGTGCCAGCAGCTCCCTTACGGGGGGCGCGGAGACCCAGTACTTC; CDR3: CASSSLTGGAETQYF
size: medium-sized; J: TRBJ1-5; D: TRBD1; V: TRBV20-1; DNA: TGCAGTGCCGCCGGGACAGGGAGCAATCAGCCCCAGCATTTT; CDR3: CSAAGTGSNQPQHF
size: few; J: TRBJ2-2; D: TRBD2; V: TRBV27; DNA: TGTGCCAGCAGTCTGGGACTAGCGTCCGCCGGGGAGCTGTTTTTT; CDR3: CASSLGLASAGELFF
size: few; J: TRBJ2-3; D: NA; V: TRBV7-2; DNA: TGTGCCAGCAGCTCCGAAACGTTTCGGACTAGCACAGATACGCAGTATTTT; CDR3: CASSSETFRTSTDTQYF
size: few; J: TRBJ2-3; D: NA; V: TRBV6-5; DNA: TGTGCCAGCAGTTCTCCGACTTACACAGATACGCAGTATTTT; CDR3: CASSSPTYTDTQYF
size: NA; J: TRBJ2-7; D: NA; V: TRBV25-1; DNA: TGTGCCACCTCCCGACGGGCCGCGGGGGAGCAGTACTTC; CDR3: CATSRRAAGEQYF
size: NA; J: TRBJ2-1; D: TRBD1; V: TRBV7-8; DNA: TGTGCCAGCAGCCCTGGGTTTGGGGACAGGGGTTACAATGAGCAGTTCTTC; CDR3: CASSPGFGDRGYNEQFF
size: few; J: TRBJ2-7; D: TRBD1; V: TRBV6-7; DNA: TGTGCCAGCAGTTACCCCCGGGACAGGGGAATCGGCGAGCAGTACTTC; CDR3: CASSYPRDRGIGEQYF
size: NA; J: TRBJ2-3; D: NA; V: TRBV6-1; DNA: TGTGCCAGCAGAGCTCAGGTATCGAGCACAGATACGCAGTATTTT; CDR3: CASRAQVSSTDTQYF
size: few; J: TRBJ2-2; D: NA; V: TRBV7-9; DNA: TGTGCCAGCAGCTTAGTAAGCACCGGGGAGCTGTTTTTT; CDR3: CASSLVSTGELFF
size: NA; J: TRBJ2-5; D: NA; V: TRBV25-1; DNA: TGTGCCAGCAGTGAGCTGGGTCCAGGGACCCAGTACTTC; CDR3: CASSELGPGTQYF
size: few; J: TRBJ1-1; D: NA; V: TRBV14; DNA: TGTGCCAGCAGCCAAGAAGGCGTTCACTGGGGGAACACTGAAGCTTTCTTT; CDR3: CASSQEGVHWGNTEAFF
size: few; J: TRBJ1-6; D: NA; V: TRBV25-1; DNA: TGTGCCAGCAGGGGGGCGAGCTCCTATAATTCACCCCTCCACTTT; CDR3: CASRGASSYNSPLHF
size: NA; J: TRBJ2-6; D: NA; V: TRBV11-3; DNA: TGTGCCAGCAGCTTAGATACCTCTGGGGCCAACGTCCTGACTTTC; CDR3: CASSLDTSGANVLTF
size: NA; J: TRBJ2-1; D: TRBD2; V: TRBV28; DNA: TGTGCCAGCAGCCCGACTAGCGGGGCTACCTACAATGAGCAGTTCTTC; CDR3: CASSPTSGATYNEQFF
size: once; J: TRBJ2-6; D: NA; V: TRBV6-4; DNA: TGTGCCAGCAGTGACTCGGTAATCTCCCGCTCTGGGGCCAACGTCCTGACTTTC; CDR3: CASSDSVISRSGANVLTF